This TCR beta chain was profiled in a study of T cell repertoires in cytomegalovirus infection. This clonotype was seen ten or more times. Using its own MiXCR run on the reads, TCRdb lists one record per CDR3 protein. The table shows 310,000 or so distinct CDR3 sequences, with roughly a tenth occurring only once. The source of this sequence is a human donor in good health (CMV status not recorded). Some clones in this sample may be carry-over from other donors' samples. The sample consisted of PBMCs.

The CDR3 is CASSKAGQLNSPLHF. CDR3 nucleotides: TGTGCCAGCAGTAAAGCGGGACAGCTAAATTCACCCCTCCACTTT. The V gene is TRBV28, the J gene TRBJ1-6; TRBD1 aligns across 7 bases. CDR1 MDHEN and CDR2 SYDVKM come from the germline V gene. The CDR3 spans 15 residues. V dropped 5 bases and J dropped 7; count of bases not matched to a gene: 8.